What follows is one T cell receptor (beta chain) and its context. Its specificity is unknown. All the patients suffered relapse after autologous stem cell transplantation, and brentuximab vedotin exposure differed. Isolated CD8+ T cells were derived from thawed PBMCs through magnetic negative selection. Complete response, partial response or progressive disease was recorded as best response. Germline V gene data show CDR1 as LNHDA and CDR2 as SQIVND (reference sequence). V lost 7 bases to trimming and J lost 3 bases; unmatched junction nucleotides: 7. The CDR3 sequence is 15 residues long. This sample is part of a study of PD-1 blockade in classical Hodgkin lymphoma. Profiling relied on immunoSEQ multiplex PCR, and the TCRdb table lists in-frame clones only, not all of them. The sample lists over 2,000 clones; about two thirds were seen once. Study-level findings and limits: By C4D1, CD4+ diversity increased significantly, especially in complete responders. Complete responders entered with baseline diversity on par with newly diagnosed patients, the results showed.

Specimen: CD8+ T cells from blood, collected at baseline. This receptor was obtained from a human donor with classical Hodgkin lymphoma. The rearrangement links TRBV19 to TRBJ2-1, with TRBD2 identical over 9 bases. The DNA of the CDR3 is TGTGCCAGTAATGTCGGCGGGAGGGTCTACAATGAGCAGTTCTTC. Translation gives CASNVGGRVYNEQFF.